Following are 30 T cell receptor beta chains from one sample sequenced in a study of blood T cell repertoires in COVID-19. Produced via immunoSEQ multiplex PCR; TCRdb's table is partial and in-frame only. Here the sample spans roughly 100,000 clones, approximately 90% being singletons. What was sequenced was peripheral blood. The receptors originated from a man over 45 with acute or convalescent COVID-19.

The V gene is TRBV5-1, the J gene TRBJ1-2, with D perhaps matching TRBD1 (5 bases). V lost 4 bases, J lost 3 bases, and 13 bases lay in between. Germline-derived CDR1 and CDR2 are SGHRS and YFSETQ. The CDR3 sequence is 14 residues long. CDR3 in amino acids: CASSIGVSDYGYTF. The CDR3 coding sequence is TGCGCCAGCAGCATAGGGGTGTCGGACTATGGCTACACCTTC.

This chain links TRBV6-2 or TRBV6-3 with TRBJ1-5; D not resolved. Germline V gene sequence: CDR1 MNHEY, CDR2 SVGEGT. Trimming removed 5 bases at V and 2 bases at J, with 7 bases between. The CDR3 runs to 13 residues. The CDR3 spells CASSPGGNQPQHF. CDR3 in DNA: TGTGCCAGCAGTCCCGGGGGCAATCAGCCCCAGCATTTT.

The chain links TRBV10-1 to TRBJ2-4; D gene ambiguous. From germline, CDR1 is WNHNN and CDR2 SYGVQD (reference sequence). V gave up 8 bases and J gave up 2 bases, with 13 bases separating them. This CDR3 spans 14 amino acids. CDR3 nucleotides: TGCGCCAGCCCGGGTGAGGCCTCCAAAAACATTCAGTACTTC. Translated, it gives CASPGEASKNIQYF.

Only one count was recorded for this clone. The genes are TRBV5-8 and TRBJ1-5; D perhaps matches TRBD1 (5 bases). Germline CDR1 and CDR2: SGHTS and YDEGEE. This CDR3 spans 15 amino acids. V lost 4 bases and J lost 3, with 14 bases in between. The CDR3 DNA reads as TGTGCCAGCAGCCCGGGGGTGGTTATCAATCAGCCCCAGCATTTT. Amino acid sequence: CASSPGVVINQPQHF.

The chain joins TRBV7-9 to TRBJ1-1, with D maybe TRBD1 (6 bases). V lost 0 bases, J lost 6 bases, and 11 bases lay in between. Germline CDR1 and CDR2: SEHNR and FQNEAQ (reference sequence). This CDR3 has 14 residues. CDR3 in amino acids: CASSLAHRVSEAFF. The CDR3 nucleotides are TGTGCCAGCAGCTTAGCGCACAGGGTATCTGAAGCTTTCTTT.

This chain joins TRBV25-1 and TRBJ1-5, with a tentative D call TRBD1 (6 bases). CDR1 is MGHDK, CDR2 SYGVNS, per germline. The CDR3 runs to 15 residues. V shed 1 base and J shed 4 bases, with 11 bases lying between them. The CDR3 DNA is TGTGCCAGCAGTGAATCAGGGGTAGCAAATCAGCCCCAGCATTTT. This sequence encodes CASSESGVANQPQHF.

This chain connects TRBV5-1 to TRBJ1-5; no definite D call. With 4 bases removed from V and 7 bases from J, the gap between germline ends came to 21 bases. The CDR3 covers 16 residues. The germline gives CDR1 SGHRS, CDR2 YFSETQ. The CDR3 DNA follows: TGCGCCAGCAGCCCGGGAAACGGAGGGTGGCAACAGCCCCAGCATTTT. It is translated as CASSPGNGGWQQPQHF.

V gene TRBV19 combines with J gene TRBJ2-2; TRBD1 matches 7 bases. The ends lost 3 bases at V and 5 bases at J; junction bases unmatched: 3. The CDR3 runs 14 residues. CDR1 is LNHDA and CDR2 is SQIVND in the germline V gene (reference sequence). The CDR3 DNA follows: TGTGCCAGTAGTATCAACAGGGGAACCGGGGAGCTGTTTTTT. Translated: CASSINRGTGELFF.

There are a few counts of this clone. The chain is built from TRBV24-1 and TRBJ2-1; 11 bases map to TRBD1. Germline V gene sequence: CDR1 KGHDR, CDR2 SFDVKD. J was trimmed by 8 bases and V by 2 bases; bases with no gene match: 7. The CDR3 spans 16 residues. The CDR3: CATSDYGQGATDEQFF. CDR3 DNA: TGTGCCACCAGTGATTACGGACAGGGGGCTACAGATGAGCAGTTCTTC.

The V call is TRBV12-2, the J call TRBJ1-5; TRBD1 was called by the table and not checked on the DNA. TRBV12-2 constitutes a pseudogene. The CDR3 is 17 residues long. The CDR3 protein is CASRLALGTGGNQPQHF. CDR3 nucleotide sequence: TGTGCAAGTCGCTTAGCGCTAGGCACAGGGGGCAATCAGCCCCAGCATTTT.

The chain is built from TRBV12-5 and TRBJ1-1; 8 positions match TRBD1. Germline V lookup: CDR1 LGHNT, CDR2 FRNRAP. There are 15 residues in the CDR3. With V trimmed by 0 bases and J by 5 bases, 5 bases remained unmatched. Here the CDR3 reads CASGLVWQGATEAFF. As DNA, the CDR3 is TGTGCTAGTGGTTTGGTATGGCAGGGGGCGACTGAAGCTTTCTTT.

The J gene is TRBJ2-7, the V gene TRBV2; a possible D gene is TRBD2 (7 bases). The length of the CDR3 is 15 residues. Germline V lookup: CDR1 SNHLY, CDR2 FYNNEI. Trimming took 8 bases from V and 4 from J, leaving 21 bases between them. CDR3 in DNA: TGTGCCAGCTGCTGGGGTGCAGGGGAGGGGTACGAGCAGTACTTC. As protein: CASCWGAGEGYEQYF.

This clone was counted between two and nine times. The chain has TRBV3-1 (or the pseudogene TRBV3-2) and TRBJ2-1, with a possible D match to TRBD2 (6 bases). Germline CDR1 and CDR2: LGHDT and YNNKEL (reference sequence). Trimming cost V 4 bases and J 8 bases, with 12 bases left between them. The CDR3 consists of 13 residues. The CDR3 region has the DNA TGTGCCAGCAGCCGACTAGACCGGGATGAGCAGTTCTTC. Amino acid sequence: CASSRLDRDEQFF.

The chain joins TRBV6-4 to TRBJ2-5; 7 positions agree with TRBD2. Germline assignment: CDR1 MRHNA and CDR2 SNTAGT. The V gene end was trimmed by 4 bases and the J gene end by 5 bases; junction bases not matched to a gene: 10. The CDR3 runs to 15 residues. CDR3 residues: CASSVTSASRETQYF. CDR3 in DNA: TGTGCCAGCAGTGTAACTAGCGCCAGTCGGGAGACCCAGTACTTC.

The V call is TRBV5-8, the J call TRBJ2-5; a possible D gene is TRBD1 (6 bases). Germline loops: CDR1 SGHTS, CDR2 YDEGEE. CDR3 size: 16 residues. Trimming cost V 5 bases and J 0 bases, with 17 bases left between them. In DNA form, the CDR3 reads TGTGCCAGCAGGCCCCGGGGACATCGAGACCAAGAGACCCAGTACTTC. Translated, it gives CASRPRGHRDQETQYF.

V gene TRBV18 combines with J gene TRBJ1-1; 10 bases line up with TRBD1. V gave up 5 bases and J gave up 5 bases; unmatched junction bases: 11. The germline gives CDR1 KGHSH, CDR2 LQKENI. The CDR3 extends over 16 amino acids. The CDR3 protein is CASSSALVGQGTEAFF. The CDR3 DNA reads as TGTGCCAGCTCATCCGCCCTAGTGGGACAGGGGACTGAAGCTTTCTTT.

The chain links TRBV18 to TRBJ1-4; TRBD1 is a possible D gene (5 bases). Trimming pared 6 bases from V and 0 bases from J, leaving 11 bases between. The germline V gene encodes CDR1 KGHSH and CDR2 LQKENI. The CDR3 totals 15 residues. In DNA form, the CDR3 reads TGTGCCAGCTCTCAAATGGGGCCAACTAATGAAAAACTGTTTTTT. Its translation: CASSQMGPTNEKLFF. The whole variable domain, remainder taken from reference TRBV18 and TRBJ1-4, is NAGVMQNPRHLVRRRGQEARLRCSPMKGHSHVYWYRQLPEEGLKFMVYLQKENIIDESGMPKERFSAEFPKEGPSILRIQQVVRGDSAAYFCASSQMGPTNEKLFFGSGTQLSVL.

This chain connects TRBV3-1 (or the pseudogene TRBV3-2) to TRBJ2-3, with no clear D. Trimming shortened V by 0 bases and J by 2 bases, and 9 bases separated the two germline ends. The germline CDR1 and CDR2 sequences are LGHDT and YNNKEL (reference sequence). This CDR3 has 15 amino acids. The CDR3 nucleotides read TGTGCCAGCAGCCAAGAGAACGAGAACACAGATACGCAGTATTTT. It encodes CASSQENENTDTQYF.

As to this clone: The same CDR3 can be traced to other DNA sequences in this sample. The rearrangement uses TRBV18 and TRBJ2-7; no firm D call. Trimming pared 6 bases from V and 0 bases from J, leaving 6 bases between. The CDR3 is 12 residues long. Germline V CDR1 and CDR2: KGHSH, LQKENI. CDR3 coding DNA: TGTGCCAGCTCTCCGAGCTCCTACGAGCAGTACTTC. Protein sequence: CASSPSSYEQYF.

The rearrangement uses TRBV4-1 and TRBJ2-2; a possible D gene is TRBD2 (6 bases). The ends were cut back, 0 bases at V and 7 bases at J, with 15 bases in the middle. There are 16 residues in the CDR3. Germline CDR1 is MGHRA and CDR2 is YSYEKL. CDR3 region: CASSQEEGASFGELFF. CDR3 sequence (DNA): TGCGCCAGCAGCCAAGAGGAGGGAGCGTCCTTCGGGGAGCTGTTTTTT.

As DNA, the CDR3 is TGTGCCAGCAGCTCGCAGGGGTCGGCTAACTATGGCTACACCTTC. Amino acids: CASSSQGSANYGYTF. The chain links TRBV7-8 to TRBJ1-2; weak D call: TRBD1 (6 bases). Trimming stripped 4 bases from V and 0 bases from J, with 12 bases between. Germline lookup yields CDR1 SGHVS and CDR2 FQNEAQ. The CDR3 sequence is 15 residues long. Drawing the rest from reference TRBV7-8 and TRBJ1-2, the complete variable domain is GAGVSQSPRYKVAKRGQDVALRCDPISGHVSLFWYQQALGQGPEFLTYFQNEAQLDKSGLPSDRFFAERPEGSVSTLKIQRTQQEDSAVYLCASSSQGSANYGYTFGSGTRLTVV.

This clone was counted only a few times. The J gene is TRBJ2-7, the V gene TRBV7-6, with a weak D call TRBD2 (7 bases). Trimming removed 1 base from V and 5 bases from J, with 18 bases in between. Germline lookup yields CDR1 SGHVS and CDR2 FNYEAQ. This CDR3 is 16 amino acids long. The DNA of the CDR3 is TGTGCCAGCAGCTTAGGAGCTAGGGGGGGGGCCCACGAGCAGTACTTC. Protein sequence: CASSLGARGGAHEQYF.

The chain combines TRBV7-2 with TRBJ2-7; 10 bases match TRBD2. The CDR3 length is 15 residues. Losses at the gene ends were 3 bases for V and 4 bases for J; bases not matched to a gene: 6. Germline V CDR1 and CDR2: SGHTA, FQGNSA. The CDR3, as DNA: TGTGCCAGCAGCTTCGGAGCGGGAGGGCCTTACGAGCAGTACTTC. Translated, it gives CASSFGAGGPYEQYF.

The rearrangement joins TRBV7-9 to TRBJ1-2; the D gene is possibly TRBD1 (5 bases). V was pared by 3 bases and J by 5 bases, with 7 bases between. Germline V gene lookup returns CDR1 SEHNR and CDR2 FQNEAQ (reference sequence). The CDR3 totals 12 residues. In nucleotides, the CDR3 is TGTGCCAGCAGCTTCTCAGGGTATGGCTACACCTTC. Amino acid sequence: CASSFSGYGYTF.

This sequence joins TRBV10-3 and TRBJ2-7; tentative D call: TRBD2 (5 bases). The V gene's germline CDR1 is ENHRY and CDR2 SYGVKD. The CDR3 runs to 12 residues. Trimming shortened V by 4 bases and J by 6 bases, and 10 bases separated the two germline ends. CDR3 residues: CAISVGVGEQYF. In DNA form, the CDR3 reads TGTGCCATCAGTGTCGGGGTAGGCGAGCAGTACTTC.

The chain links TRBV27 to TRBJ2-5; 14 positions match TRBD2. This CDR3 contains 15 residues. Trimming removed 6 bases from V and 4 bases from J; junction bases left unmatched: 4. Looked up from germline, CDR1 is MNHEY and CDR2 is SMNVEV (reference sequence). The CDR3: CASRGLAGGAETQYF. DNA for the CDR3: TGTGCCAGCAGAGGACTAGCGGGAGGAGCAGAGACCCAGTACTTC.

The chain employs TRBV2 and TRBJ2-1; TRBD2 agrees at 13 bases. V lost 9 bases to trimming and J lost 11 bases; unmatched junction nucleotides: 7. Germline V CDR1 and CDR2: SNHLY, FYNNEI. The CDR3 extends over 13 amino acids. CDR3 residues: CASRTSGRSQQFF. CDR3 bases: TGTGCCAGTCGGACTAGCGGGAGAAGTCAGCAGTTCTTC.

In DNA, the CDR3 is TGTGCCAGCAGCCAAGAGGGACTTTTTGTAAACACCGGGGAGCTGTTTTTT. This codes for CASSQEGLFVNTGELFF. This rearrangement joins TRBV4-2 to TRBJ2-2, with D perhaps TRBD2 (6 bases). The germline V and J ends were trimmed by 0 bases and 2 bases, with 13 bases remaining between them. Germline V CDR1 and CDR2: LGHNA, YNFKEQ. CDR3 length: 17 residues.

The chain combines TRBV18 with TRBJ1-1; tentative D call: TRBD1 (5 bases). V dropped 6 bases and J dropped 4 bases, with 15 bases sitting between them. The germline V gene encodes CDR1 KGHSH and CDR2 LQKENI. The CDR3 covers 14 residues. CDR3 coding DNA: TGTGCCAGCTCGCCCCAGGGATGGGGCACTGAAGCTTTCTTT. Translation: CASSPQGWGTEAFF.

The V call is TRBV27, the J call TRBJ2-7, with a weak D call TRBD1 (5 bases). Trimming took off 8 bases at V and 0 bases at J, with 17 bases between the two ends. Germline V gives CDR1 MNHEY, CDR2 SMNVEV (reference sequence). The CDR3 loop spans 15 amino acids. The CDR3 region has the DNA TGTGCCAGCGCAACTATAGGGGTCTTCTCCTACGAGCAGTACTTC. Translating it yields CASATIGVFSYEQYF.